What follows is one T cell receptor beta chain and its context. What it recognizes is unknown. This record comes from a study of CD8 T cells in Susac syndrome. This CDR3 region has 15 residues. The V end was cut by 3 bases, the J end by 0 bases, with 15 bases between. Germline V gene sequence: CDR1 SQVTM, CDR2 ANQGSEA. With random hexamers, about 0.5 to 1 ug RNA was reverse transcribed. With immunoSEQ multiplex PCR, TCR beta CDR3 was amplified across 54 Vbeta and 13 Jbeta. TCRdb re-derived calls from the immunoSEQ multiplex PCR reads in MiXCR, one entry per CDR3 protein. The sample gives 65,000 to 90,000 distinct CDR3 sequences, just under 95% of which show up once; roughly 0.4% is in the top ten. CD8+ and CD4+ blood T cells underwent TCR beta sequencing. General study findings and limits: The TCR sequencing and HLA analysis in the study involved a relatively small number of individuals, as the study acknowledged.

The specimen was CD8+ T cells from PBMCs. The origin of this receptor is a human donor with multiple sclerosis. This rearrangement joins TRBV29-1 to TRBJ2-7, with TRBD1 as a possible D gene (5 bases). CDR3 region: CSVDYETASSYEQYF. The CDR3 region has the DNA TGCAGCGTTGATTATGAGACAGCGAGCTCCTACGAGCAGTACTTC.